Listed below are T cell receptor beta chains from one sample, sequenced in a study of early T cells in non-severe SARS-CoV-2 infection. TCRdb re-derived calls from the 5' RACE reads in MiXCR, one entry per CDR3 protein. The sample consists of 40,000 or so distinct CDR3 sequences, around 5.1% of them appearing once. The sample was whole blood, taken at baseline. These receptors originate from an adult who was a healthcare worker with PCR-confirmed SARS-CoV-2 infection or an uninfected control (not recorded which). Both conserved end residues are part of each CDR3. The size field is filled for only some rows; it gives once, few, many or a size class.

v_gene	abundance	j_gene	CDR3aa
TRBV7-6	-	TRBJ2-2	CASSPLTTGSTGELFF
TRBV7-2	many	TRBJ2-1	CASTPGTRGLNEQFF
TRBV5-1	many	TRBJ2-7	CASSLGQGFYEQYF
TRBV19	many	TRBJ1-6	CASSNTASSYNSPLHF
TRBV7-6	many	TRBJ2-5	CASSLAWGQRKETQYF
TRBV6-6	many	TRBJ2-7	CASSNRVPYEQYF
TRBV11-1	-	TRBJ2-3	CASSLLRDTQYF
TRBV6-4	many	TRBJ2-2	CANSDGTGNTGELFF
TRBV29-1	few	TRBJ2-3	CSVEGLYGQSTDTQYF
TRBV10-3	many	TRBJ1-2	CAISESRGGYGYTF
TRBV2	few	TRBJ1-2	CASTSAGGHGYTF
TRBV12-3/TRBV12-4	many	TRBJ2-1	CASSLRRGGNEQFF
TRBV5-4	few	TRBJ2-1	CALRAGPFSYNEQFF
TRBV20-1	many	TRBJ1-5	CSALKDRGNQPQHF
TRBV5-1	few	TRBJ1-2	CASSLAIQTGANGYTF
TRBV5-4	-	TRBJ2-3	CASSLDPGSTDTQYF
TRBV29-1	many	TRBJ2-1	CSVVRGGEQFF
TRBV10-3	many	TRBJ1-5	CAISERPDVSPQHF
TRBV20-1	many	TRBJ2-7	CSAKDLAGAHF
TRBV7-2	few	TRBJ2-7	CASTFSKGSYEQYF
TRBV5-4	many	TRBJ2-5	CASSLDPQQETQYF